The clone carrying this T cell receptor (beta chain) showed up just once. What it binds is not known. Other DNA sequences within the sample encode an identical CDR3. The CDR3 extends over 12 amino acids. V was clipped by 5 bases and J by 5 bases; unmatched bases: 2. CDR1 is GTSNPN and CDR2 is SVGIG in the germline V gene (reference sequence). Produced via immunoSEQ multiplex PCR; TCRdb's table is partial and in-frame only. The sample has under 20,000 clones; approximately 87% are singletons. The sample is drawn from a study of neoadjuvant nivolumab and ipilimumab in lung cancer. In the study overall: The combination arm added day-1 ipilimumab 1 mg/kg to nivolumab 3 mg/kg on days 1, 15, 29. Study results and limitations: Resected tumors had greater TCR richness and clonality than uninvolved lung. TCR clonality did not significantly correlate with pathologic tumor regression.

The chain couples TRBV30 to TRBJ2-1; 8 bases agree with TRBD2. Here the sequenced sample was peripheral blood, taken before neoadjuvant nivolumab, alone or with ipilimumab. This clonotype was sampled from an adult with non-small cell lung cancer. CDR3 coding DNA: TGTGCCTGGGGGACTAGTAACAATGAGCAGTTCTTC. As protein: CAWGTSNNEQFF.